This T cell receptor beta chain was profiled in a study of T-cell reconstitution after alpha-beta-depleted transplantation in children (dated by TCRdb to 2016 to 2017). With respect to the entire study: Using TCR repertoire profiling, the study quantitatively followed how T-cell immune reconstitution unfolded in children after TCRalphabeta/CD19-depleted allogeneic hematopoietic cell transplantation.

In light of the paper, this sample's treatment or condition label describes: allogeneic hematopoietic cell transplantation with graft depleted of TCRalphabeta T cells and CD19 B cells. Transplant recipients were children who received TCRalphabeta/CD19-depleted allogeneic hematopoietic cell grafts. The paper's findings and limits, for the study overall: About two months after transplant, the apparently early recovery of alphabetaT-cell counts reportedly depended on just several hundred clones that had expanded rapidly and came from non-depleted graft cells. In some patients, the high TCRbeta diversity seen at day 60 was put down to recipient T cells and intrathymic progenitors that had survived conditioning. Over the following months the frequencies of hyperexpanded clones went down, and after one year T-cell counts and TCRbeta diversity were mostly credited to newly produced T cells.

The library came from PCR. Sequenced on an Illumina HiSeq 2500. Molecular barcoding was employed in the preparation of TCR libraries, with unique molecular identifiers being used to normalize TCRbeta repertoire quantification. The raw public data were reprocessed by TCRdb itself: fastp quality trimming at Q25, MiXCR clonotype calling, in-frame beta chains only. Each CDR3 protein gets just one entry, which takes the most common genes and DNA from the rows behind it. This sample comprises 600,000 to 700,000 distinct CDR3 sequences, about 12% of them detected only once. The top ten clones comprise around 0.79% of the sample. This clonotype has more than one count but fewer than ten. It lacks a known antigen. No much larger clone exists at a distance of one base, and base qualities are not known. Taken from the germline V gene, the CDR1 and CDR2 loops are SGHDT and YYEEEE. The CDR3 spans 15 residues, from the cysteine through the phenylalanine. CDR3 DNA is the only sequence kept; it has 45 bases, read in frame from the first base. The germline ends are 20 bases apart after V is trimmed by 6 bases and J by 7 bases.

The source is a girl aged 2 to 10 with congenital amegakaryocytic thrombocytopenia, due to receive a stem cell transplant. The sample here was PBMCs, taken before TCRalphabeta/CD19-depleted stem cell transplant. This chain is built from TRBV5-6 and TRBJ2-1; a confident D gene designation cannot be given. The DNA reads TGTGCCAGCATCCTCGTGGGGTACGGCGGAAATGAGCAGTTCTTC. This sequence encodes CASILVGYGGNEQFF.